This T cell receptor beta chain was obtained from a study of vaccination effects on CD4 cells after COVID-19. Using viral peptide pools, the ViraFEST assay grew out antigen-specific CD4+ T cells prior to sequencing. Researchers isolated CD4+ T cells once approximately 10 days of culture had elapsed. Convalescent patients had PCR-confirmed SARS-CoV-2 infection between March and December 2020. Researchers reported culturing 2 million to 2.5 million PBMC in each well, adding 9 to 10 IU/ml IL-2 and approximately 10 ug/ml peptides. Broader study findings: Convalescents' post-vaccine spike-reactive clones were mainly new, vaccine-induced. Marked clonal contraction was seen in infection- and vaccine-induced clones late after vaccination. Convalescent patients were few in the study, and early post-infection timepoints were absent.

V lost 5 bases to trimming and J lost 0 bases; unmatched junction nucleotides: 15. This CDR3 comprises 19 residues. Germline CDR1 SGHNT, CDR2 YENEEA. This table comes from immunoSEQ multiplex PCR, and its TCRdb copy is limited to in-frame clones, with some not included. The table lists tens of thousands of clones, 65% to 75% of them singletons. Concerning this clone itself: Antigen: not known.

The TCR sequence derives from a human donor who had a prior SARS-CoV-2 infection. This material consisted of CD4+ T cells from PBMCs cultured with HIV peptides, taken before COVID-19 vaccination. Subset noted: HIV-1 Nef peptide pool negative control/reference culture. This chain uses TRBV11-3 with TRBJ2-1, with 8 bases matching TRBD2. In DNA form, the CDR3 reads TGTGCCAGCAGCCCATCACGGACTAGCCGAGCCAGCTCCTACAATGAGCAGTTCTTC. This translates into CASSPSRTSRASSYNEQFF.